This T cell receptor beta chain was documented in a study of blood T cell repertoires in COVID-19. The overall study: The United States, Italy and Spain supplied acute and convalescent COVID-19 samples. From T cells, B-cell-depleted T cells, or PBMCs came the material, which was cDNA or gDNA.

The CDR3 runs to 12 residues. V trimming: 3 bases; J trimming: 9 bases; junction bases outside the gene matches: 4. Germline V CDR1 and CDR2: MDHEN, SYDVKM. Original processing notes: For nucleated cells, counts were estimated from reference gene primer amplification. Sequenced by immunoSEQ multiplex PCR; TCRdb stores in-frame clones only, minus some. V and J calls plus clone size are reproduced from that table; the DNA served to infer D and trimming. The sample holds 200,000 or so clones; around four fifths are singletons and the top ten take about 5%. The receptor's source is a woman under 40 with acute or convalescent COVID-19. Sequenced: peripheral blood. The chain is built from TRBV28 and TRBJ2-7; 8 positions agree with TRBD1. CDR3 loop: CASSFDRGLQYF. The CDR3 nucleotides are TGTGCCAGCAGTTTCGACAGGGGACTGCAGTACTTC.